The text below deals with one T cell receptor (beta chain). Its antigen is currently unknown. Mismatch with germline at one junction end may stem from a read error. TCRbeta libraries were built with three rounds of nested PCR, modified from ARM-PCR. TCRdb processed the multiplex PCR reads anew with MiXCR; each CDR3 protein has one entry. Counted here are 50,000 to 70,000 distinct CDR3 sequences, more than 55% occurring once; the ten biggest clones make up around a third. RNA was extracted from bulk tissue without any cell sorting. This non-tumor lung sample came from over 3 cm beyond the tumor edge. These data originate in a study of tumor and adjacent non-tumor tissue in lung cancer. Study overall: Each sample yielded 4 million to 5 million productive TCRbeta reads on average.

In germline, CDR1 is MNHEY, CDR2 SVGAGI. The CDR3 is 14 amino acids. Points from the study as a whole: Tumor tissue had significantly higher TCR diversity than normal lung.

The sequenced material came from distant non-tumor lung tissue. The rearrangement uses TRBV6-5 and TRBJ2-2; 7 bases are shared with TRBD2. The sequence derives from a man between 65 and 85 years old with non-small cell lung cancer. CDR3 amino acids: CASTGTNVTRELFF. For the CDR3, the DNA is TGTGCCAGCACCGGGACTAACGTCACCCGGGAGCTGTTTTTT.